Listed below are T cell receptor beta chains from one sample, sequenced in a study of regulatory T cells in long-lasting Graves disease. Using its own MiXCR run on the multiplex PCR reads, TCRdb lists one record per CDR3 protein. The sample consists of about 370,000 distinct CDR3 sequences, about a sixth of them appearing once. The specimen comprised peripheral blood mononuclear cells (PBMCs), sampled at new diagnosis, from a patient treated with antithyroid drugs. The receptors originated from a female donor with Graves disease. The conserved cysteine and the conserved F or W are not part of the CDR3 here. Part of the rows lack a size; the others show once, few, many or a class for expanded clones.

clone_size	v_call	j_call	cdr3_aa
NA	TRBV19	TRBJ1-6	ASSSEVNSPLH
many	TRBV2	TRBJ1-2	ASSEAGPYGYT
many	TRBV27	TRBJ2-3	ASSLSVALAGGGDTQY
NA	TRBV5-1	TRBJ2-7	ASRPGLARPYEQY
NA	TRBV11-2	TRBJ2-1	ASSLEGTSGRDEQF
few	TRBV10-3	TRBJ2-1	AISGVGTSGAYNEQF
many	TRBV6-1	TRBJ1-1	ASSVTGRNTEAF
many	TRBV11-2	TRBJ1-1	ASSLVGGSGTEAF
many	TRBV6-1	TRBJ2-7	ASSEGLGEQY
few	TRBV20-1	TRBJ2-5	SARVLATQETQY
many	TRBV20-1	TRBJ2-7	SAFSFRDSLSYEQY
many	TRBV27	TRBJ2-7	ASSLGMQTAYEQY
few	TRBV3-1	TRBJ1-2	ASSQGRGGSAYGYT
many	TRBV29-1	TRBJ2-1	SVDGGDNEQF
few	TRBV12-5	TRBJ2-7	ASGLGGSQYEQY
NA	TRBV3-1	TRBJ2-5	ASSQGDRGIQETQY
NA	TRBV24-1	TRBJ2-1	ATSGLNNEQF
many	TRBV7-2	TRBJ2-5	ASNTREQETQY
NA	TRBV29-1	TRBJ1-3	SAPLPPGNTIY
NA	TRBV6-1	TRBJ2-5	ASLSGTSGRHLEAQY
many	TRBV28	TRBJ1-5	ASRELTDSNQPQH
many	TRBV2	TRBJ2-1	ASSEGLAGPFEQF